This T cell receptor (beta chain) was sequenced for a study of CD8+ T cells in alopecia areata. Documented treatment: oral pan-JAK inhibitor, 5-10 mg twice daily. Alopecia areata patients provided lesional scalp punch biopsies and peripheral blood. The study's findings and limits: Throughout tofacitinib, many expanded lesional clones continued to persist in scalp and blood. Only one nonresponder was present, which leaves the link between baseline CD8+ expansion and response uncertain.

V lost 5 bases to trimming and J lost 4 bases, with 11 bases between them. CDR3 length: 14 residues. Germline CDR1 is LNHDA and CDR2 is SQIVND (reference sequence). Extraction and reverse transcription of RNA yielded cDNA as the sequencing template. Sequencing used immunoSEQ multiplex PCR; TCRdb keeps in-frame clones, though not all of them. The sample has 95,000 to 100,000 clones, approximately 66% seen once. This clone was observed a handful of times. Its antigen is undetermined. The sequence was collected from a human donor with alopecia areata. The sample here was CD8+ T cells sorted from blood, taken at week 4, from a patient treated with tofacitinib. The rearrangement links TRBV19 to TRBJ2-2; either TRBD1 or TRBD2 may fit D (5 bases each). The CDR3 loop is CASSPFGTTGELFF. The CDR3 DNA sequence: TGTGCCAGTAGTCCGTTCGGGACCACCGGGGAGCTGTTTTTT.